This TCR beta chain comes out of a study of cytomegalovirus exposure and HLA in healthy donors (dated 2017 in TCRdb). About the study as a whole: An earlier analysis of approximately 550 of the donors reported roughly 300 Gb of sequence data and some 120 million unique TCR beta sequences from 190 million or so T cells. An early release covering around 630 HLA-typed donors comprised approximately 290 gigabases of sequencing data and around 85 million unique TCR sequences. Among the roughly 430 genotyped donors, about 85% belonged to the genetic ancestry cluster associated with self-reported Caucasian donors. The study aimed to test whether signatures of past pathogen exposure could be identified by cataloging public T cell receptors. The study used immunosequencing to profile the T cell repertoires of about 670 subjects and linked those repertoires to cytomegalovirus serostatus. In addition to the first cohort of approximately 650 subjects, a separate validation cohort of approximately 120 different subjects was used. To predict cytomegalovirus infection status, the study brought together high-throughput TCR immunosequencing, statistical association of individual TCRs with disease status, and machine learning. In a later analysis, previously published TCR beta repertoires from 550 to 750 donors were re-analyzed and high-resolution HLA genotyping was added so that TCR occurrence patterns could be studied. The later analysis used no new phenotypic data to find candidate immune exposures, relying instead on TCR beta sequences and their occurrence across donors. An earlier analysis of around 580 of the donors used high-throughput TCR beta sequencing to judge whether each TCR beta V gene segment behaved as functional or pseudogenic. Donor age, sex, ethnicity and CMV serostatus were collected together with the repertoire data. A later genetic analysis took genome-wide SNP genotypes for about 55% of the 666 donors and used that subset as a discovery cohort. Every repertoire in the discovery cohort had been generated on one and the same sequencing platform. Class I and class II HLA loci were covered by the typing at four-digit resolution. The number of typed donors differed by locus: roughly 629-630 for A, B, C, DRB1 and DQB1; 522 for DQA1; 606 for DPA1; and roughly 470 for DPB1. Several DR-DQ haplotypes were handled as single units for association and clustering because linkage in the cohort was strong. Among 300 to 450 genotyped donors of the cohort, an average of approximately 230,000 unique TCR beta nucleotide sequences were sequenced per donor, approximately 20% of them non-productive.

A remark on this clone: Its recognized antigen is unknown. Per-base quality was not reported, and no clone a single base away is much larger than it.

The germline V gene (reference sequence) specifies SEHNR as CDR1 and FQNEAQ as CDR2. From the cysteine up to the phenylalanine, the CDR3 has a length of 16 residues. The kept DNA is CDR3 alone, 48 bases in frame from the first base. The germline V and J ends show losses of 0 bases and 2 bases respectively, and no gene match explains 6 bases of the junction. In total, more than 500 healthy bone marrow donors made up the cohort. At the time of sampling, all cohort members were nominally healthy, though unrecorded immune exposures were likely present. The donor was CMV seronegative and belonged to the group of around 400 seronegative cohort members. A peripheral blood sample was provided by each donor, and peripheral blood mononuclear cells were used for TCR beta sequencing. Genomic DNA extraction from the blood cell samples was performed with the Qiagen DNeasy Blood Extraction Kit. Findings and caveats that apply to the study as a whole: Approximately 18 rarely observed V segments, including chromosome 9 orphons, were excluded from the earlier analysis of some 590 of the donors because counts were too low. Across donors, most TCR sequences were observed very rarely, whereas some public TCRs were present in many individuals. In a later genetic analysis, fewer N-insertions in productive TCRs were reported among donors in an Asian-associated ancestry cluster than the roughly 700-donor mean. Some IMGT-functional V segments, including TRBV6-2 and TRBV6-3, could not be distinguished by the 87-base-pair reads and were therefore excluded. Presence/absence analyses assumed roughly uniform sequencing depth across donors, an assumption that may not hold. In a later analysis, several top co-occurrence clusters were reported to appear linked to parvovirus B19, influenza, CMV and Epstein-Barr virus. An association between a missense DCLRE1C variant and V-gene and J-gene trimming of TCR beta chains was found in a later genetic analysis and replicated in an independent cohort. Correlated functional status among segregating V segments might be attributable to linkage disequilibrium, but an unknown experimental factor could not be ruled out. According to a later analysis, most CMV-associated TCR beta chains appeared to be HLA-restricted, and the HLA associations seemed to be driven largely by CMV exposure. Cytomegalovirus status was reported to be diagnosed by the classifier with high specificity and sensitivity in both the original and validation cohorts. CMV serostatus was the only immune exposure information available for the cohort. Specific HLA alleles were associated with 16,951 TCR beta sequences at a false discovery rate of 0.05 in a later analysis. A later analysis found that TCR association rates varied across HLA loci, with DRB1 alleles showing the most associated TCRs and HLA-C alleles the fewest. In a later analysis, HLA-associated TCR beta chains were found to be more clonally expanded and to have lower generation probabilities than equally common non-associated chains. When HLA alleles, especially DR and DQ, strongly co-occurred, TCR associations were difficult to assign to individual alleles. A cluster of highly shared sequence variants was judged likely to be a technical artifact of the sequencing pipeline. In vitro tests confirmed that a few of the cytomegalovirus-associated TCR beta chains recognize cytomegalovirus antigens. According to the authors, the approach could potentially be generalized to other disease states and immunological phenotypes. In this cohort, only TCR beta chains were sequenced, and detectable features were limited by the absence of alpha or paired-chain data. Because HLA typing was unavailable for some donors at each locus, only the typed subset was used in association tests. The study gave a list of 150 to 200 TCR beta chains associated with cytomegalovirus. Broadly in line with IMGT annotations, most TCR beta V segments showed up in productive rearrangements about 87% or about 30% of the time in an earlier analysis of some 590 of the donors. A further reported finding was that TCR beta sequences accurately predicted the HLA-A and HLA-B alleles for most subjects in the first cohort.

The library came from the immunoSEQ multiplex PCR assay. A mixture of 60 forward primers for TCR Vbeta segments and 13 reverse primers for TCR Jbeta segments was used in the multiplex PCR. The CDR3 region of rearranged TCR beta genes was amplified from genomic DNA by a multiplex PCR assay. The Illumina HiSeq System was used to sequence the amplified TCR beta libraries as 87-base-pair reads. In the original analysis: A later analysis tallied roughly 76 million unique TCR beta chains across the 650 to 750 repertoires, and around 10 million of those chains were shared by two or more donors. Raw reads were error-corrected and collapsed into unique sequences by a nearest-neighbor algorithm in which closely related sequences were merged to remove PCR and sequencing errors. CDR3 sequences were aligned to IMGT reference sequences to assign V, D and J gene segments. For a sequence to be retained, at least a six-nucleotide match to both a V gene segment and a J gene segment was required. Rearrangements were classified as productive when the CDR3 lacked stop codons and remained in frame with V and J, and all other rearrangements were classified as non-productive. Following IMGT convention, CDR3 was defined as the stretch from the second conserved V-encoded cysteine up to the conserved J-encoded phenylalanine. In an earlier analysis of 550 to 650 of the donors, sequences lacking an unambiguous match to a single V gene segment were excluded. An earlier analysis of about 600 of the donors called V segments functional above 56.7% productive rearrangements and segregating when the between-donor standard deviation exceeded 5%. A statistical classification framework was built for diagnosing cytomegalovirus status from the catalog of TCR beta chain sequences. V and J gene assignment, in a later analysis, came from comparing TCR nucleotide sequences with IMGT/GENE-DB human TR gene sequences. The TCRdist pipeline was used in a later analysis to assign CDR3 sequences and most-parsimonious VDJ recombination scenarios. A later analysis defined each TCR beta chain by its CDR3 amino acid sequence plus V-gene family, and excluded reads lacking a unique V-gene family. In a later analysis, a few hundred highly shared, low-generation-probability nucleotide sequences were removed to address suspected cross-contamination and a sequencing artifact. In a later analysis, a clonal expansion index was calculated for each public chain from normalized within-repertoire ranks of inferred template counts. In a later analysis, generation probabilities were computed with a VDJ recombination model fitted to out-of-frame rearrangements, and the resulting probabilities were checked against IGoR. A later analysis scored TCR-TCR, TCR-HLA and TCR-CMV co-occurrence with hypergeometric tests, applying a repertoire-size bias correction to TCR pairs. In a later analysis, false discovery rates were estimated by permuting HLA or CMV assignments 20 times. In a later analysis, co-occurring TCRs were grouped with DBSCAN, and TCRdist sequence similarity was added when clustering was performed within HLA-allele-positive subsets. Repertoires with fewer than 30,000 or more than 120,000 public chains, plus five repertoires with anomalous nucleotide sharing, were excluded from co-occurrence clustering. TCRdb obtained this table from immuneACCESS and retained in-frame rearrangements with V and J assigned. These tables miss some clones; where compared with another copy, unresolved V genes account for less than half of the shortfall, and the remainder is unexplained. That table supplies the V and J calls and clone size; D and trimming were determined from the DNA. The sample table holds 150,000 to 200,000 clones, of which around 81% were seen once. Jointly, the top ten make up about 1.8% of the sample.

The sample was PBMCs. This TCR derives from a man between 18 and 29 years old in good health and CMV-seronegative. The sequence links TRBV7-9 to TRBJ2-5; the junction holds 7 bases that match TRBD1. The nucleotides are TGTGCCAGCAGCTTAGCCACAGGGGTCTCTCAAGAGACCCAGTACTTC. Its amino acids are CASSLATGVSQETQYF.